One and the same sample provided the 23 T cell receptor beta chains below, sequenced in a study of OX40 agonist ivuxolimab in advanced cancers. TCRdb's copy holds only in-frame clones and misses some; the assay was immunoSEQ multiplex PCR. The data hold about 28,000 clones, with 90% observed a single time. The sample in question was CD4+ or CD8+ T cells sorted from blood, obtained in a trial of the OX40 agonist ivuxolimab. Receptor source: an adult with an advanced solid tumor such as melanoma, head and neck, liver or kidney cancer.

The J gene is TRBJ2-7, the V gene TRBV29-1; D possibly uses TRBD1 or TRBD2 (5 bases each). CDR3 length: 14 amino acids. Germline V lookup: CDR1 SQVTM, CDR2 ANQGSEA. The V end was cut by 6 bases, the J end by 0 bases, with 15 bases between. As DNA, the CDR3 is TGCAGCGTGGTCCGGGACCCAGACTCCTACGAGCAGTACTTC. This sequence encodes CSVVRDPDSYEQYF.

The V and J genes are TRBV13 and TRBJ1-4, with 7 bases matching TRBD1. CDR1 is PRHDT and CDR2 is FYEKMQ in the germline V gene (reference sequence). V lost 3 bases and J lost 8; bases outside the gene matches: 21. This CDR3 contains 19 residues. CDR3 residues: CASSFFALQAGTADEKLFF. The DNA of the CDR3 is TGTGCCAGCAGCTTTTTCGCGCTTCAGGCCGGGACAGCGGACGAAAAACTGTTTTTT.

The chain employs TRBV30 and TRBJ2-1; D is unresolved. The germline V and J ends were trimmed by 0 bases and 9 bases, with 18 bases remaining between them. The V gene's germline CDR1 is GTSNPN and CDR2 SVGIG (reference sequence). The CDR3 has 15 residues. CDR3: CAWSVFRRDWSEQFF. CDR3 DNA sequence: TGTGCCTGGAGTGTGTTCAGAAGAGATTGGAGTGAGCAGTTCTTC.

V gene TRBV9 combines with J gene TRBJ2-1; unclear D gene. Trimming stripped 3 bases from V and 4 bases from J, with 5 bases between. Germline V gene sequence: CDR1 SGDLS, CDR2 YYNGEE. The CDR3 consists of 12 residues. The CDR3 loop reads CASSATYNEQFF. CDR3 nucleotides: TGTGCCAGCAGCGCTACTTACAATGAGCAGTTCTTC.

In DNA, the CDR3 is TGTGCCAGCAGCCCCCCCGAAGGGACCCAGTACTTC. This translates into CASSPPEGTQYF. This chain joins TRBV7-9 and TRBJ2-5; D unclear. Germline V gives CDR1 SEHNR, CDR2 FQNEAQ (reference sequence). V gave up 5 bases and J gave up 7 bases, with 11 bases separating them. CDR3 size: 12 residues. The full variable domain, its missing parts supplied by reference TRBV7-9 and TRBJ2-5, is DTGVSQNPRHKITKRGQNVTFRCDPISEHNRLYWYRQTLGQGPEFLTYFQNEAQLEKSRLLSDRFSAERPKGSFSTLEIQRTEQGDSAMYLCASSPPEGTQYFGPGTRLLVL.

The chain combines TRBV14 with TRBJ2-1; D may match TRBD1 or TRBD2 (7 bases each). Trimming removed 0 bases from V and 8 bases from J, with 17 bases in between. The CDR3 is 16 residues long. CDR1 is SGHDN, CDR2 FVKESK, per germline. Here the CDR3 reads CASSQERETGRDEQFF. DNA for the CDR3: TGTGCCAGCAGCCAAGAACGGGAGACAGGGAGGGATGAGCAGTTCTTC.

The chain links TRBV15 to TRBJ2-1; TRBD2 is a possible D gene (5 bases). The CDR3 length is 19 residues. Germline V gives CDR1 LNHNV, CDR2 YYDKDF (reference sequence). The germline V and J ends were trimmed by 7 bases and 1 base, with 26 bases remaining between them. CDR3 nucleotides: TGTGCCACCACCCAGAGTTGGGATGAGGACTGGAAATCCTACAATGAGCAGTTCTTC. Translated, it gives CATTQSWDEDWKSYNEQFF.

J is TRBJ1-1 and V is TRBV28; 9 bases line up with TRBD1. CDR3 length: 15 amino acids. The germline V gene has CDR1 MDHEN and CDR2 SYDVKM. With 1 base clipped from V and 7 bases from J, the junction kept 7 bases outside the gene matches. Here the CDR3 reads CASSLSPGQGFEAFF. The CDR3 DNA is TGTGCCAGCAGTTTATCCCCGGGACAGGGCTTTGAAGCTTTCTTT.

CDR3 protein: CASSSDLTGMGSNQPQHF. Written as DNA, the CDR3 is TGTGCCAGCAGCTCCGACCTTACAGGGATGGGGTCCAATCAGCCCCAGCATTTT. V gene TRBV11-3 combines with J gene TRBJ1-5, with D possibly matching TRBD1 (6 bases). This CDR3 has 18 amino acids. Germline V gives CDR1 SGHNT, CDR2 YENEEA. V lost 4 bases and J 3 bases, leaving 22 bases between the germline ends.

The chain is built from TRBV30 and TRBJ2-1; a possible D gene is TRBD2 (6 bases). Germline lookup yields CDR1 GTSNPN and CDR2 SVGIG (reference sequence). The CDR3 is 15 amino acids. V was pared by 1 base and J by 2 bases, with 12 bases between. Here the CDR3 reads CAWSEMAGTYNEQFF. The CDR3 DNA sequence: TGTGCCTGGAGTGAGATGGCGGGAACCTACAATGAGCAGTTCTTC. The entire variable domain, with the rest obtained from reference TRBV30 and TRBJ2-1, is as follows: SQTIHQWPATLVQPVGSPLSLECTVEGTSNPNLYWYRQAAGRGLQLLFYSVGIGQISSEVPQNLSASRPQDRQFILSSKKLLLSDSGFYLCAWSEMAGTYNEQFFGPGTRLTVL.

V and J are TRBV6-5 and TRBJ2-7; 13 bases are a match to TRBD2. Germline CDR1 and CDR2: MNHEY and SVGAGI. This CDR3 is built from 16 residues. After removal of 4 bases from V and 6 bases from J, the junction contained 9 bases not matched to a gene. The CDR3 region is CASSSRTSGSLGEQYF. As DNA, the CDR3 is TGTGCCAGCAGTTCGAGGACTAGCGGGAGTTTGGGCGAGCAGTACTTC.

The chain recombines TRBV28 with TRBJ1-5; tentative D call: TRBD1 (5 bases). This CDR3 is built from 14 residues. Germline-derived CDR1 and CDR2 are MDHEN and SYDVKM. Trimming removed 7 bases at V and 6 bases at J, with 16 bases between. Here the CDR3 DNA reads TGTGCCAGCACTCTGGAGGGGCAGATTCAGCCCCAGCATTTT. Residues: CASTLEGQIQPQHF.

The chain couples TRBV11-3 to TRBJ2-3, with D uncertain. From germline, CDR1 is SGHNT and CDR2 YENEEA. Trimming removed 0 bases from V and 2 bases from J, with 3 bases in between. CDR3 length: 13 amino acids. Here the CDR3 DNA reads TGTGCCAGCAGCTTAGATCACACAGATACGCAGTATTTT. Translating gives CASSLDHTDTQYF.

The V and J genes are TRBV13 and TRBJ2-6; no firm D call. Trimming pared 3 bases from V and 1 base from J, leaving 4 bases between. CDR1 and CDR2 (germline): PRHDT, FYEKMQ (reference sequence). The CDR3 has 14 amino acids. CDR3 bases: TGTGCCAGCAGCTTGGGATCTGGGGCCAACGTCCTGACTTTC. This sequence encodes CASSLGSGANVLTF.

The CDR3 region has the DNA TGTGCCTGGAGTGTACTCTTCGTCTATGAGCAGTTCTTC. It specifies CAWSVLFVYEQFF. The chain couples TRBV30 to TRBJ2-1; no reliable D call. V lost 0 bases to trimming and J lost 8 bases, with 11 bases between them. The CDR3 consists of 13 residues. The V gene's germline CDR1 is GTSNPN and CDR2 SVGIG (reference sequence).

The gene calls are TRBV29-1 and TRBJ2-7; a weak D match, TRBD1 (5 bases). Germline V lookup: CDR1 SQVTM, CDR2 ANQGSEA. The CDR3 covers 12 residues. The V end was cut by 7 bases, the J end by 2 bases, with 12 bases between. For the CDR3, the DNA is TGCAGCGCCGAAGGGGCCGCCTACGAGCAGTACTTC. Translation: CSAEGAAYEQYF.

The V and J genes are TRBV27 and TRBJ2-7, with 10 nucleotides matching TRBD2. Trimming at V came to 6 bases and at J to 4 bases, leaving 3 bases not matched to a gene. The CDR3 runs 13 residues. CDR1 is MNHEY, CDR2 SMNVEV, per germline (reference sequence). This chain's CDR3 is CASRGLAEYEQYF. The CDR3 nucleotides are TGTGCCAGCAGAGGACTAGCGGAGTACGAGCAGTACTTC.

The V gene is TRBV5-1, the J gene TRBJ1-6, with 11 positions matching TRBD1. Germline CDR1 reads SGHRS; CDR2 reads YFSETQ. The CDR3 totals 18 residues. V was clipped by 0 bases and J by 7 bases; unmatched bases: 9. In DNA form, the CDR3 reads TGCGCCAGCAGCTTGGCAGGACAGGGGGCGATTGGGAATTCACCCCTCCACTTT. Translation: CASSLAGQGAIGNSPLHF.

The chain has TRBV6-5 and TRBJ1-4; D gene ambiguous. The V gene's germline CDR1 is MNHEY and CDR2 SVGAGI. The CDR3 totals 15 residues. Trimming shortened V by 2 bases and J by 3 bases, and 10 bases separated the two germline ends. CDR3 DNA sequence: TGTGCCAGCAGTTACGAGGCAGCCGCTAATGAAAAACTGTTTTTT. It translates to CASSYEAAANEKLFF.

DNA for the CDR3: TGCGCCAGCAGCCCCGGACCGGTCCCAGTGGGGATTCCCGTCGGCTACACCTTC. Translation: CASSPGPVPVGIPVGYTF. The J gene is TRBJ1-2, the V gene TRBV4-1; D is ambiguous. The V and J ends lost 4 bases and 8 bases respectively, with 29 bases between them. Germline V gene lookup returns CDR1 MGHRA and CDR2 YSYEKL. The length of the CDR3 is 18 residues.

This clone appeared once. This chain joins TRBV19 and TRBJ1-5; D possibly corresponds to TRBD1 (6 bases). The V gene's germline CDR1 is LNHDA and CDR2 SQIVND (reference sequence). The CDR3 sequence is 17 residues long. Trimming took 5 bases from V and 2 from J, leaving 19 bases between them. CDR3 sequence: CASSHLGGARGNQPQHF. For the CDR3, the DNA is TGTGCCAGTAGTCACCTGGGGGGGGCGCGAGGCAATCAGCCCCAGCATTTT.

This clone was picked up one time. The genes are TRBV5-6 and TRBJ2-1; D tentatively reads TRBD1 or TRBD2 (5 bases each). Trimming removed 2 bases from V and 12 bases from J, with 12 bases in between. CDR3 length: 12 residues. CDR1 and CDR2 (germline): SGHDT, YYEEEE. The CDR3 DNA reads TGTGCCAGCAGCTTCCGGGACCGGGGGCAGTTCTTC. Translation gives CASSFRDRGQFF.

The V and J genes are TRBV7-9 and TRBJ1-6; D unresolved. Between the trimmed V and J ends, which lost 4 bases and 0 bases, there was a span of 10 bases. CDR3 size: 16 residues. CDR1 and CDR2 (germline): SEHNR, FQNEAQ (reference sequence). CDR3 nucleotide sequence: TGTGCCAGCAGCTCGGGTCTGAGCTCCTATAATTCACCCCTCCACTTT. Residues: CASSSGLSSYNSPLHF.